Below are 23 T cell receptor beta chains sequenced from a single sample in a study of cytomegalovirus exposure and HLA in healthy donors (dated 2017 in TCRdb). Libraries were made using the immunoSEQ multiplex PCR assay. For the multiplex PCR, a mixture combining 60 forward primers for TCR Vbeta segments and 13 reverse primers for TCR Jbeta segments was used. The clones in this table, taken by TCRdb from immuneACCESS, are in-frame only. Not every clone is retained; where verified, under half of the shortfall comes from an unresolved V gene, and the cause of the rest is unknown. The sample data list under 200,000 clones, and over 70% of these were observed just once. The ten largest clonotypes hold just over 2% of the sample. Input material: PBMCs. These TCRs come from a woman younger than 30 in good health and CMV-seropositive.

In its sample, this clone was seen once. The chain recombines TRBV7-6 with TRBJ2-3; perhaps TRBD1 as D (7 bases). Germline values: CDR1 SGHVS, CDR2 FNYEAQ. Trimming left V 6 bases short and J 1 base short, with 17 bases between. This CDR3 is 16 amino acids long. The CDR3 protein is CASSSTGRTRTDTQYF. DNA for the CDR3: TGTGCCAGCAGTTCGACAGGGAGGACCCGCACAGATACGCAGTATTTT.

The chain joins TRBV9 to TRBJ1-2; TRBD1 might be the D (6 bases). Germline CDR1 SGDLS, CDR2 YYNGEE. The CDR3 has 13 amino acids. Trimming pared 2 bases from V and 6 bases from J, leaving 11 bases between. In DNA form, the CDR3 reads TGTGCCAGCAGCGTGCGGGGGCCCAATGGCTACACCTTC. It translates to CASSVRGPNGYTF.

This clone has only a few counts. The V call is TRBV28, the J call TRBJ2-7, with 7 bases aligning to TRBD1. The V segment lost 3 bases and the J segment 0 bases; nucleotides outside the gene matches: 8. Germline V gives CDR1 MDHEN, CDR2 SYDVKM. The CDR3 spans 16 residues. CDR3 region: CASSFGPTGISYEQYF. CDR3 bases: TGTGCCAGCAGTTTCGGACCGACAGGGATCTCCTACGAGCAGTACTTC.

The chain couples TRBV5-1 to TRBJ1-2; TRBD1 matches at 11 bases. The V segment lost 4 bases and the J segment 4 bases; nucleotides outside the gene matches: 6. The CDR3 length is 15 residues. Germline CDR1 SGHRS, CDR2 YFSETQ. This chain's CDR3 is CASSLGQGAVYGYTF. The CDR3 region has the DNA TGCGCCAGCAGCCTCGGACAGGGGGCGGTCTATGGCTACACCTTC. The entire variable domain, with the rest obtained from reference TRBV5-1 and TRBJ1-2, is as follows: KAGVTQTPRYLIKTRGQQVTLSCSPISGHRSVSWYQQTPGQGLQFLFEYFSETQRNKGNFPGRFSGRQFSNSRSEMNVSTLELGDSALYLCASSLGQGAVYGYTFGSGTRLTVV.

Here the CDR3 reads CASRGRYQETQYF. The DNA for the CDR3 is TGTGCCAGCAGGGGGCGGTACCAAGAGACCCAGTACTTC. The rearrangement joins TRBV2 to TRBJ2-5; D is perhaps TRBD1 (5 bases). CDR1 is SNHLY and CDR2 is FYNNEI in the germline V gene. This CDR3 has 13 residues. Trimming took off 6 bases at V and 0 bases at J, with 8 bases between the two ends.

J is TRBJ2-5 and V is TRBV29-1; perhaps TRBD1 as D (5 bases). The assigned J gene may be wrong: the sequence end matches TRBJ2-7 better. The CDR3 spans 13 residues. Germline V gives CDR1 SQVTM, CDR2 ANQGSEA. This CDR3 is CSVDWGFSYEQYF. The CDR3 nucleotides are TGCAGCGTTGATTGGGGCTTTTCCTACGAGCAGTACTTC.

The CDR3 DNA sequence: TGCGCCAGCAGCTTCCGGACTATGGGCACAGATACGCAGTATTTT. It is translated as CASSFRTMGTDTQYF. V and J are TRBV5-1 and TRBJ2-3; D may be TRBD2 (6 bases). Trimming pared 2 bases from V and 1 base from J, leaving 11 bases between. From germline, CDR1 is SGHRS and CDR2 YFSETQ. This CDR3 is built from 15 residues.

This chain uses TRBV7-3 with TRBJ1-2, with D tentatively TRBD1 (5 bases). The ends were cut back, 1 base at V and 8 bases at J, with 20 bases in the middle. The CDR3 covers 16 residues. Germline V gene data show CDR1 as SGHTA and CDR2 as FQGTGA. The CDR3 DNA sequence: TGTGCCAGCAGCTTAAACGGGGCCCCGGGGGGGTTGGGCTACACCTTC. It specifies CASSLNGAPGGLGYTF.

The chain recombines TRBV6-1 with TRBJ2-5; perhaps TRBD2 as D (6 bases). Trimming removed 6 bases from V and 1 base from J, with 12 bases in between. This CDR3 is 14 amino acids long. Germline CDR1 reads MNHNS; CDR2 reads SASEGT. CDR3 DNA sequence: TGTGCCAGCAGGGGGGGACGGAGCCAAGAGACCCAGTACTTC. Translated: CASRGGRSQETQYF.

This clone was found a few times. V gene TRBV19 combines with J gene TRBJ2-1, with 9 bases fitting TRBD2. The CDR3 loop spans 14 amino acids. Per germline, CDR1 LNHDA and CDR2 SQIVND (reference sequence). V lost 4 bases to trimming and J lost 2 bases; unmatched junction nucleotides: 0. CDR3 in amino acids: CASSSGGAYNEQFF. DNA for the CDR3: TGTGCCAGTAGTAGCGGGGGGGCCTACAATGAGCAGTTCTTC.

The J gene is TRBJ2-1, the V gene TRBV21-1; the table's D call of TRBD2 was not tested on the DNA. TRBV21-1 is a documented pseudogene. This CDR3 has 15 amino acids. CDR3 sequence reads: CASSKGRGDSNEQFF. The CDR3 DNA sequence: TGTGCCAGCAGCAAAGGTCGGGGGGACTCCAATGAGCAGTTCTTC.

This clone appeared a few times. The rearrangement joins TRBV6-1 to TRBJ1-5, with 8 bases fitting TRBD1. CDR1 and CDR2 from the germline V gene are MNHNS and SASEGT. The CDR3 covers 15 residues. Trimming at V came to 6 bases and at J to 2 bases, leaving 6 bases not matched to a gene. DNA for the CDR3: TGTGCCAGCAGGGGCGACAGGGGAGGCAATCAGCCCCAGCATTTT. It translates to CASRGDRGGNQPQHF.

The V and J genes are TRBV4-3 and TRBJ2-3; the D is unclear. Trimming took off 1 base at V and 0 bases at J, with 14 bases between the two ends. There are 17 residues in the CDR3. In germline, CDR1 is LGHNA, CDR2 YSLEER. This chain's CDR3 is CASSQGMAGTSTDTQYF. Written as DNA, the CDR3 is TGCGCCAGCAGCCAAGGTATGGCAGGAACTAGCACAGATACGCAGTATTTT.

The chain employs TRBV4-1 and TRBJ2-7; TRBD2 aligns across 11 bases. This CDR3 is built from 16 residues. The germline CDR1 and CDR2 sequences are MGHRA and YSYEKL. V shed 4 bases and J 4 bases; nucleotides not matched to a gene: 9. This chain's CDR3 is CASSLPLTSGEYEQYV. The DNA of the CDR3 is TGCGCCAGCAGCCTTCCCTTGACTAGCGGGGAATACGAGCAGTACGTC.

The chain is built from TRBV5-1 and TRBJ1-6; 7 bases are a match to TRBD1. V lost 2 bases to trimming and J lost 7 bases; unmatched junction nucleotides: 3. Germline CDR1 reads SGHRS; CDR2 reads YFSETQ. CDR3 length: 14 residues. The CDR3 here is CASSFDRENSPLHF. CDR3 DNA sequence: TGCGCCAGCAGCTTTGACAGGGAAAATTCACCCCTCCACTTT. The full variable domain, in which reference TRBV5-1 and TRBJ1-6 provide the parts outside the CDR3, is KAGVTQTPRYLIKTRGQQVTLSCSPISGHRSVSWYQQTPGQGLQFLFEYFSETQRNKGNFPGRFSGRQFSNSRSEMNVSTLELGDSALYLCASSFDRENSPLHFGNGTRLTVT.

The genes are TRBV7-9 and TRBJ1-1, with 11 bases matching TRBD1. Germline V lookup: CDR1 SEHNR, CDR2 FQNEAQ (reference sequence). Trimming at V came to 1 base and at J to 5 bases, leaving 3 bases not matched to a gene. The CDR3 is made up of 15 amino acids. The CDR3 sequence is CASSLGGTGGTEAFF. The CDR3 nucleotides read TGTGCCAGCAGCTTAGGCGGGACAGGGGGGACTGAAGCTTTCTTT.

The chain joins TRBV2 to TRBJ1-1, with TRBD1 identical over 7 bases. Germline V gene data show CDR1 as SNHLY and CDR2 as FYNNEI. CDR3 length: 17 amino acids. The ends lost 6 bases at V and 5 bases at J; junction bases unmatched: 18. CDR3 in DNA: TGTGCCAGCAGGGGGACAGAGGGGTTGGGGGCACTAACTGAAGCTTTCTTT. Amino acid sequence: CASRGTEGLGALTEAFF.

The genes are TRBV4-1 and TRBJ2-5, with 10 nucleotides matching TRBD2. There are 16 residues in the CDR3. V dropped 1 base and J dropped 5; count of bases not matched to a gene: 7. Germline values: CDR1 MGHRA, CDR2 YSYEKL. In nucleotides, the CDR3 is TGCGCCAGCAGCCAAGGTTCAGCGGGGGGGGGTGAGACCCAGTACTTC. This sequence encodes CASSQGSAGGGETQYF.

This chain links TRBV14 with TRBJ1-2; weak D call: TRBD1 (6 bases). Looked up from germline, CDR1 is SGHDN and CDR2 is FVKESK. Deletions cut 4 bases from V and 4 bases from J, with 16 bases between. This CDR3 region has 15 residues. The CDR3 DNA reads TGTGCCAGCAGCCTAGCGAATACAGGGCCCTATGGCTACACCTTC. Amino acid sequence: CASSLANTGPYGYTF.

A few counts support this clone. The CDR3 nucleotides are TGCGCCAGCAGCCAAGATTATTTGAGCTCCTATAATTCACCCCTCCACTTT. It encodes CASSQDYLSSYNSPLHF. The chain links TRBV4-3 to TRBJ1-6; the D is unclear. CDR3 size: 17 residues. V was clipped by 0 bases and J by 0 bases, with 9 bases between them. Per the germline V gene, CDR1 is LGHNA and CDR2 is YSLEER.

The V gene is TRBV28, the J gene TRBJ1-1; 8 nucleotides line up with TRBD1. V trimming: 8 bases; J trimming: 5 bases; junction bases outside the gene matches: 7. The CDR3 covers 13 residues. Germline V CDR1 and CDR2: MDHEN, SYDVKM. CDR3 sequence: CASGTGQGTEAFF. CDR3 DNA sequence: TGTGCCAGCGGGACCGGACAGGGAACTGAAGCTTTCTTT.

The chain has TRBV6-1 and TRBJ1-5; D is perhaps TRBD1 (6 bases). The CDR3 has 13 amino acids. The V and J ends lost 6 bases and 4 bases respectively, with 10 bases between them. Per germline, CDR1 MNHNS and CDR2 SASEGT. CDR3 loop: CASSAGQNQPQHF. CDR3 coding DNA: TGTGCCAGCAGCGCCGGACAGAATCAGCCCCAGCATTTT.

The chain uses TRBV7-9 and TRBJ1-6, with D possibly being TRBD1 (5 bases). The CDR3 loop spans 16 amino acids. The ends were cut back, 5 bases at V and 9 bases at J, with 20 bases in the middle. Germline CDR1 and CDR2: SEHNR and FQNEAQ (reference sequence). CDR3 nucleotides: TGTGCCAGCAGCCGAACTTTAGGGGTTCGTGGTTCACCCCTCCACTTT. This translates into CASSRTLGVRGSPLHF. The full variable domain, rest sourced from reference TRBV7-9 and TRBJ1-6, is DTGVSQNPRHKITKRGQNVTFRCDPISEHNRLYWYRQTLGQGPEFLTYFQNEAQLEKSRLLSDRFSAERPKGSFSTLEIQRTEQGDSAMYLCASSRTLGVRGSPLHFGNGTRLTVT.